This entry lists 26 T cell receptor beta chains sequenced from one sample in a study of T-cell reconstitution after alpha-beta-depleted transplantation in children. Molecular barcoding with unique molecular identifiers was used for the TCRbeta library. TCRdb passed the PCR reads through MiXCR, listing each CDR3 protein once. Among about 20,000 distinct CDR3 sequences listed, 10% to 15% were seen once. Sequencing used PBMCs, mostly from graft donor cells, obtained 60 days after TCRalphabeta/CD19-depleted stem cell transplant. The receptors come from a female patient aged 2-10 years who had a stem cell transplant for congenital amegakaryocytic thrombocytopenia, so the T cells may come from the graft donor.

This clonotype was counted ten times or more. V and J are TRBV5-5 and TRBJ2-3; D gene uncertain. The CDR3 loop spans 15 amino acids. CDR1 is SGHKS, CDR2 YYEKEE, per germline (reference sequence). With 5 bases removed from V and 2 bases from J, the gap between germline ends came to 15 bases. The CDR3 nucleotides read TGTGCCAGCAGTTCCGTGACCGACCTCACAGATACGCAGTATTTT. This translates into CASSSVTDLTDTQYF. Full variable domain (missing parts from reference TRBV5-5 and TRBJ2-3): DAGVTQSPTHLIKTRGQQVTLRCSPISGHKSVSWYQQVLGQGPQFIFQYYEKEERGRGNFPDRFSARQFPNYSSELNVNALLLGDSALYLCASSSVTDLTDTQYFGPGTRLTVL.

This clonotype was observed at least ten times. The V gene is TRBV7-8, the J gene TRBJ2-2; D possibly corresponds to TRBD1 (6 bases). There are 16 residues in the CDR3. Per the germline V gene, CDR1 is SGHVS and CDR2 is FQNEAQ. V dropped 2 bases and J dropped 1 base, with 11 bases sitting between them. The CDR3: CASSLSEGGNTGELFF. Here the CDR3 DNA reads TGTGCCAGCAGCTTATCAGAAGGGGGGAACACCGGGGAGCTGTTTTTT.

The table lists this clonotype with many counts. The chain joins TRBV20-1 to TRBJ1-6, with 10 bases that match TRBD1. Germline V gene lookup returns CDR1 DFQATT and CDR2 SNEGSKA (reference sequence). The junction had 3 bases not matched to a gene; V was cut back by 1 base and J by 9 bases. CDR3 length: 14 residues. DNA for the CDR3: TGCAGTGCTAGAGGGGACAGGGGTGGTTCACCCCTCCACTTT. Amino acids: CSARGDRGGSPLHF.

The chain uses TRBV20-1 and TRBJ2-1; TRBD2 might be the D (7 bases). The CDR3 is 20 amino acids. CDR1 DFQATT and CDR2 SNEGSKA come from the germline V gene (reference sequence). V was trimmed by 1 base and J by 6 bases, leaving 31 bases between them. Here the CDR3 reads CSARGAKGEGPTGLRNEQFF. As DNA, the CDR3 is TGCAGTGCTAGAGGCGCCAAGGGGGAGGGCCCAACGGGACTCCGCAATGAGCAGTTCTTC.

This clonotype was recorded at least ten times. The chain combines TRBV7-9 with TRBJ2-7; D remains ambiguous. The CDR3 loop spans 13 amino acids. Germline values: CDR1 SEHNR, CDR2 FQNEAQ (reference sequence). V was clipped by 2 bases and J by 0 bases, with 5 bases between them. The CDR3 DNA reads TGTGCCAGCAGCTTACATTCCTCCTACGAGCAGTACTTC. This encodes CASSLHSSYEQYF.

This chain links TRBV6-5 with TRBJ2-3; D might be TRBD1 (5 bases). Looked up from germline, CDR1 is MNHEY and CDR2 is SVGAGI. The germline V and J ends were trimmed by 4 bases and 0 bases, with 17 bases remaining between them. The CDR3 consists of 17 residues. CDR3 sequence (DNA): TGTGCCAGCAGTTCCCGTCGTAATGCAGGGAGCACAGATACGCAGTATTTT. It is translated as CASSSRRNAGSTDTQYF.

This clonotype was seen ten or more times. The CDR3 sequence: CSVEGVAGFDEQYF. The DNA of the CDR3 is TGCAGCGTTGAAGGAGTAGCGGGTTTCGACGAGCAGTACTTC. This chain links TRBV29-1 with TRBJ2-7, with 7 nucleotides matching TRBD2. Germline CDR1 is SQVTM and CDR2 is ANQGSEA. This CDR3 is 14 amino acids long. V gave up 1 base and J gave up 5 bases; unmatched junction bases: 8.

CDR3 nucleotides: TGTGCCAGCAGTCCTCCGGTCCCGACCCCATGGCTGCAGTACTTC. Its translation is CASSPPVPTPWLQYF. The chain uses TRBV28 and TRBJ2-7; no clear D gene. CDR1 and CDR2 (germline): MDHEN, SYDVKM. V was trimmed by 5 bases and J by 9 bases, leaving 23 bases between them. CDR3 length: 15 amino acids.

This clonotype was observed many times. The chain has TRBV7-2 and TRBJ2-5; D gene unclear. This CDR3 has 15 residues. Between the trimmed V and J ends, which lost 1 base and 7 bases, there was a span of 16 bases. Germline V gene lookup returns CDR1 SGHTA and CDR2 FQGNSA. CDR3 residues: CASSLDSRTGGTQYF. In DNA, the CDR3 is TGTGCCAGCAGCTTAGACAGCCGGACCGGTGGGACCCAGTACTTC. Drawing the rest from reference TRBV7-2 and TRBJ2-5, the complete variable domain is GAGVSQSPSNKVTEKGKDVELRCDPISGHTALYWYRQSLGQGLEFLIYFQGNSAPDKSGLPSDRFSAERTGGSVSTLTIQRTQQEDSAVYLCASSLDSRTGGTQYFGPGTRLLVL.

This sequence joins TRBV6-2 or TRBV6-3 and TRBJ2-1; D is possibly TRBD2 (6 bases). This CDR3 region has 14 residues. Looked up from germline, CDR1 is MNHEY and CDR2 is SVGEGT. V was pared by 5 bases and J by 9 bases, with 17 bases between. The CDR3 bases are TGTGCCAGCAGTCCAATATGGGGGAGGAGTGAGCAGTTCTTC. Its protein product is CASSPIWGRSEQFF.

This clonotype was counted many times. The chain joins TRBV12-3 or TRBV12-4 to TRBJ2-2; D possibly uses TRBD1 or TRBD2 (5 bases each). The CDR3 sequence is 14 residues long. V was pared by 6 bases and J by 6 bases, with 14 bases between. The CDR3 protein is CASRSASRAGELFF. In DNA form, the CDR3 reads TGTGCCAGCAGGTCGGCTAGCAGGGCCGGGGAGCTGTTTTTT.

This clonotype was counted ten times or more. This chain links TRBV12-3 or TRBV12-4 with TRBJ2-5, with a tentative D call TRBD2 (6 bases). The V end was cut by 1 base, the J end by 5 bases, with 14 bases between. The CDR3 sequence is 15 residues long. Written as DNA, the CDR3 is TGTGCCAGCAGTTTAGGGATGCTAGGAGGGGAGACCCAGTACTTC. Its translation: CASSLGMLGGETQYF.

The chain has TRBV4-3 and TRBJ2-1; no clear D. The CDR3 covers 15 residues. Deletions cut 0 bases from V and 6 bases from J, with 12 bases between. The germline gives CDR1 LGHNA, CDR2 YSLEER. The CDR3 coding sequence is TGCGCCAGCAGCCAAGATTTTGTAGTACCCAATGAGCAGTTCTTC. It is translated as CASSQDFVVPNEQFF.

A word on this clonotype: The germline gene is not matched at one end of the junction; a read error may be the cause. The chain recombines TRBV2 with TRBJ1-3; D possibly corresponds to TRBD1 (6 bases). Germline CDR1 is SNHLY and CDR2 is FYNNEI. This CDR3 contains 15 residues. The CDR3 DNA reads TGTGCCAGAAGTGAAGGGGGGCTTTCTGGAAACACCACATATTTT. Translation: CARSEGGLSGNTTYF.

This clonotype was seen ten or more times. The rearrangement links TRBV20-1 to TRBJ1-5; 7 positions agree with TRBD1. Germline CDR1 is DFQATT and CDR2 is SNEGSKA (reference sequence). The CDR3 consists of 15 residues. V trimming: 0 bases; J trimming: 2 bases; junction bases outside the gene matches: 4. The CDR3 sequence: CSAREEGAGNQPQHF. The CDR3 DNA is TGCAGTGCTAGAGAGGAGGGGGCTGGCAATCAGCCCCAGCATTTT.

This clonotype was picked up many times. V and J are TRBV6-1 and TRBJ2-2; 11 bases are a match to TRBD1. Trimming cost V 8 bases and J 7 bases; bases outside gene matches: 15. This CDR3 contains 17 residues. Germline V gene lookup returns CDR1 MNHNS and CDR2 SASEGT. CDR3 in DNA: TGTGCCAGCGGCCGTGGTGGACCGGGACAGGGGGTCGGGGAGCTGTTTTTT. It yields the protein CASGRGGPGQGVGELFF.

Ten or more counts support this clonotype. This rearrangement joins TRBV20-1 to TRBJ1-1; TRBD1 aligns across 7 bases. V trimming: 0 bases; J trimming: 10 bases; junction bases outside the gene matches: 11. Germline V gives CDR1 DFQATT, CDR2 SNEGSKA (reference sequence). The CDR3 loop spans 14 amino acids. The CDR3 protein is CSAREGGQPTGAFF. The CDR3 bases are TGCAGTGCTAGAGAGGGGGGACAGCCCACGGGAGCTTTCTTT.

This clonotype was seen many times. The J gene is TRBJ1-1, the V gene TRBV20-1; D gene unclear. The CDR3 is 12 amino acids. With 3 bases removed from V and 4 bases from J, the gap between germline ends came to 9 bases. Germline V lookup: CDR1 DFQATT, CDR2 SNEGSKA (reference sequence). The CDR3 DNA reads TGCAGTGCTAGTTGGGCCGCCACTGAAGCTTTCTTT. Protein sequence: CSASWAATEAFF.

This clonotype was observed at least ten times. The CDR3 DNA reads as TGTGCCAGCAGCCAACGCCCCAGGGGCTCCTACAATGAGCAGTTCTTC. This gives the protein CASSQRPRGSYNEQFF. This chain uses TRBV11-2 with TRBJ2-1; D might be TRBD1 (6 bases). V was pared by 5 bases and J by 0 bases, with 14 bases between. This CDR3 is built from 16 residues. Germline V lookup: CDR1 SGHAT, CDR2 FQNNGV.

This clonotype appeared many times. The DNA of the CDR3 is TGTGCCAGCAGTTACAGGGGGCTGAATCAGCCCCAGCATTTT. Residues: CASSYRGLNQPQHF. The chain recombines TRBV28 with TRBJ1-5, with 9 positions matching TRBD1. The CDR3 runs to 14 residues. Trimming at V came to 4 bases and at J to 4 bases, leaving 2 bases not matched to a gene. Germline values: CDR1 MDHEN, CDR2 SYDVKM.

This clonotype was seen repeatedly, ten times or more. The chain combines TRBV19 with TRBJ2-1, with unresolved D. V was clipped by 2 bases and J by 4 bases, with 15 bases between them. This CDR3 comprises 16 residues. Looked up from germline, CDR1 is LNHDA and CDR2 is SQIVND (reference sequence). The CDR3 DNA reads as TGTGCCAGTAGTATAAAACGACGTAATATATACAATGAGCAGTTCTTC. It specifies CASSIKRRNIYNEQFF.

This clonotype was observed at least ten times. The chain employs TRBV5-6 and TRBJ2-7; D tentatively fits TRBD1 or TRBD2 (5 bases each). The germline V and J ends were trimmed by 4 bases and 9 bases, with 11 bases remaining between them. The CDR3 is 11 residues long. Germline V lookup: CDR1 SGHDT, CDR2 YYEEEE. As DNA, the CDR3 is TGTGCCAGCAGCGTAACCGGGACGCAGTACTTC. This sequence encodes CASSVTGTQYF.

The table lists this clonotype with many counts. The rearrangement links TRBV7-2 to TRBJ2-7, with 8 nucleotides matching TRBD2. Germline-derived CDR1 and CDR2 are SGHTA and FQGNSA. Germline trimming cut 1 base from V and 3 bases from J; bases unmatched to any gene: 5. The CDR3 loop spans 15 amino acids. CDR3 residues: CASSLGTSPIYEQYF. The CDR3 DNA reads TGTGCCAGCAGCTTAGGGACTAGCCCTATCTACGAGCAGTACTTC.

CDR3 region: CASSLTVTAISPWNTIYF. In DNA, the CDR3 is TGTGCCAGCAGTTTGACGGTGACAGCAATATCCCCTTGGAACACCATATATTTT. The rearrangement uses TRBV28 and TRBJ1-3, with D possibly matching TRBD1 (5 bases). Germline CDR1 MDHEN, CDR2 SYDVKM. The CDR3 runs 18 residues. The ends were cut back, 3 bases at V and 7 bases at J, with 25 bases in the middle.

This clonotype was seen ten or more times. The chain employs TRBV12-3 or TRBV12-4 and TRBJ2-1; 9 nucleotides align to TRBD2. The junction had 7 bases not matched to a gene; V was cut back by 4 bases and J by 6 bases. CDR3 length equals 15 residues. The CDR3 loop reads CASSSAGGPGNEQFF. The CDR3 DNA reads as TGTGCCAGCAGTTCCGCGGGAGGGCCGGGCAATGAGCAGTTCTTC.

In its sample, this clonotype was seen many times. The chain has TRBV12-3 or TRBV12-4 and TRBJ2-1; the D gene is possibly TRBD1 (6 bases). V was cut by 7 bases and J by 13 bases, with 29 bases left in between. This CDR3 is built from 16 residues. This chain's CDR3 is CASTFAGSFAGTPQFF. Written as DNA, the CDR3 is TGTGCCAGCACTTTTGCAGGGAGTTTTGCCGGGACACCTCAGTTCTTC.